This T cell receptor beta chain emerged from a study of regulatory T cells in long-lasting Graves disease. As for time point: newly diagnosed GD, antithyroid drugs for less than 3 months. After RNA was extracted from PBMCs, the TCR library was made from it. Investigators prepared the TCR beta libraries by applying iRepertoire HTBI primers and Arm-PCR of CDR3 regions. One entry per CDR3 protein, called by TCRdb with MiXCR from the multiplex PCR reads. The sample contains fewer than 500,000 distinct CDR3 sequences, 16% of which appear only once. Germline values: CDR1 MGHRA, CDR2 YSYEKL. Trimming cost V 0 bases and J 8 bases, with 8 bases left between them. The CDR3 spans 14 residues. This clonotype was observed once. The data were also submitted as part of a second study, on T cells in Graves' hyperthyroidism and ophthalmopathy.

The receptor was isolated from a man aged 35 to 55 with Graves disease. The material was peripheral blood mononuclear cells (PBMCs), obtained at new diagnosis, from a patient treated with antithyroid drugs. The genes are TRBV4-1 and TRBJ2-6, with a possible D match to TRBD1 (5 bases). In DNA form, the CDR3 reads TGCGCCAGCAGCCAAGAGAAGGGGACCAACGTCCTGACTTTC. Translation: CASSQEKGTNVLTF.